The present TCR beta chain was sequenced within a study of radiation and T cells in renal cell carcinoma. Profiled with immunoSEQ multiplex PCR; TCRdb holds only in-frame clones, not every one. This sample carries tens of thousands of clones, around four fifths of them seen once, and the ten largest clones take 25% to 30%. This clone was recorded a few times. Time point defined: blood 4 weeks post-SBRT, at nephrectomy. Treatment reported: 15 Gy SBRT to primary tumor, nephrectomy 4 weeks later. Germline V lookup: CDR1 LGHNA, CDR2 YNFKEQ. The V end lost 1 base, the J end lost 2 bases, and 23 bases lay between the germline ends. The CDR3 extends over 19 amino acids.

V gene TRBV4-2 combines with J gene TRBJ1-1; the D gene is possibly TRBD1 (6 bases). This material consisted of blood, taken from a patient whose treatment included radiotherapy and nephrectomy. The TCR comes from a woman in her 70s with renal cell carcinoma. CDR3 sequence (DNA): TGTGCCAGCAGCCAAGGTAGGGGACACTCCCCCCGGATCAACACTGAAGCTTTCTTT. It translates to CASSQGRGHSPRINTEAFF.